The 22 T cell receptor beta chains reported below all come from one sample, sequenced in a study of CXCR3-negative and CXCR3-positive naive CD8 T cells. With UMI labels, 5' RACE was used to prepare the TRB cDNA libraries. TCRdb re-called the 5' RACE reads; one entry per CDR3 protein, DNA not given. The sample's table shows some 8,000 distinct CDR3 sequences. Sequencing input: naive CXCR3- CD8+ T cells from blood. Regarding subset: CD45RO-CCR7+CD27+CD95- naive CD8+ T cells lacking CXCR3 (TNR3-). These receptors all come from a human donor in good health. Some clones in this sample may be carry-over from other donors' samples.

The CDR3 sequence: CASSFFGNQETQYF. The chain uses TRBV12-3 or TRBV12-4 and TRBJ2-5. CDR3 size: 14 residues.

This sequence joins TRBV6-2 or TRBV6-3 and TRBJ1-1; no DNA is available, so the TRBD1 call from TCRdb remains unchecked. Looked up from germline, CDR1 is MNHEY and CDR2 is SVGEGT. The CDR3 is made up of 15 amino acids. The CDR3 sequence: CASSYAGAENTEAFF.

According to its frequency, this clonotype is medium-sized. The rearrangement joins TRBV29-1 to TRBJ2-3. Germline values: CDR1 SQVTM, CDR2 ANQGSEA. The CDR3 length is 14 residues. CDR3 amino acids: CSVEGMSRTDTQYF.

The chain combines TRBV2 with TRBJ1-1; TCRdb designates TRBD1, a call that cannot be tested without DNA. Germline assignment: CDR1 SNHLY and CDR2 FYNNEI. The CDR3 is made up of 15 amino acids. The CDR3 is CASRYTGTQNTEAFF.

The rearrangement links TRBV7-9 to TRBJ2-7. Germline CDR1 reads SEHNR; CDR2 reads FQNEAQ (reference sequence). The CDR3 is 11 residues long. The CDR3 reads CASSGIGEQYF.

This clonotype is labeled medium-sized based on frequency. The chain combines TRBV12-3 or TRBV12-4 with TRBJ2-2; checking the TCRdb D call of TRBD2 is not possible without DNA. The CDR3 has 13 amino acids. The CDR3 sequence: CASSLLELGELFF.

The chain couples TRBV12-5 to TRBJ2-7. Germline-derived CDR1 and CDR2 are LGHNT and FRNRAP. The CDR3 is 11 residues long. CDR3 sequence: CASGFPYEQYF.

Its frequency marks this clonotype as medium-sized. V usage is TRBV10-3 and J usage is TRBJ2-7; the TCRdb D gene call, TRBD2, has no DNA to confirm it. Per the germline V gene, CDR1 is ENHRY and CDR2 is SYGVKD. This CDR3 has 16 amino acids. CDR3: CAISESSGIASYEQYF.

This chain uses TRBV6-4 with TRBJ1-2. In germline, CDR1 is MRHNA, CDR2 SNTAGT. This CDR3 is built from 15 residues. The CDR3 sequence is CASSDPSLFSSGYTF.

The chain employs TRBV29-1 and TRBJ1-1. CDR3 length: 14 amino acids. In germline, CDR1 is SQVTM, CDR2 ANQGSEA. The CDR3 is CSVVGANWDTEAFF.

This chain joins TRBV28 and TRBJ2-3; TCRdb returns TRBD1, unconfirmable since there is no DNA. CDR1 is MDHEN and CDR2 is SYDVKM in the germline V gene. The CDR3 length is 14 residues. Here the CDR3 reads CASSPFSGSDTQYF.

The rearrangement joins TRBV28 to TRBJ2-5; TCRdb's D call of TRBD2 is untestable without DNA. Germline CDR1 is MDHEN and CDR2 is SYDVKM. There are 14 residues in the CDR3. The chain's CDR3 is CASSLPKEQETQYF.

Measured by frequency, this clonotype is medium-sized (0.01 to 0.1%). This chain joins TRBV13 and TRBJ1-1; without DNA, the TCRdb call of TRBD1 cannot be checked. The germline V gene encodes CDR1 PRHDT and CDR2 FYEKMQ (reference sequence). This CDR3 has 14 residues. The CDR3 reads CASSLFAGGLEAFF.

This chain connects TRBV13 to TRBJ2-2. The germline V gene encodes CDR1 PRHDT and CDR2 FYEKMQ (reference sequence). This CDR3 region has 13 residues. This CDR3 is CASSPQHTGELFF. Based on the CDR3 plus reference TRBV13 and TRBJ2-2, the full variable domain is AAGVIQSPRHLIKEKRETATLKCYPIPRHDTVYWYQQGPGQDPQFLISFYEKMQSDKGSIPDRFSAQQFSDYHSELNMSSLELGDSALYFCASSPQHTGELFFGEGSRLTVL.

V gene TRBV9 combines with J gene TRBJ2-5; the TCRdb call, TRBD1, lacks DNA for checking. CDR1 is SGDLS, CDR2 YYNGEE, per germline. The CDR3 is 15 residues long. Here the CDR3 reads CASSLSGTGQETQYF.

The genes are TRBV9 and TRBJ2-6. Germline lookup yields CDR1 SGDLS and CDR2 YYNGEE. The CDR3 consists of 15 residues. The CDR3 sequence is CASSVVSRGANVLTF.

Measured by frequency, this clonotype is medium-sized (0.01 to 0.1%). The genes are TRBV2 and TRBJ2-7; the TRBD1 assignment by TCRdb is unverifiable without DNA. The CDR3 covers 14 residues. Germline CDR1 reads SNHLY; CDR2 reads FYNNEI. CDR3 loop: CASRPMDISYEQYF.

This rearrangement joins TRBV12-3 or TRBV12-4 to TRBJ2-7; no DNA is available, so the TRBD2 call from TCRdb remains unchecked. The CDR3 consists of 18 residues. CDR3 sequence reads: CASSGLGLAPNSPYEQYF.

CDR3 in amino acids: CAISFGMDYEQYF. This chain connects TRBV10-3 to TRBJ2-7; the TCRdb D gene call, TRBD2, has no DNA to confirm it. The CDR3 runs to 13 residues. The germline V gene has CDR1 ENHRY and CDR2 SYGVKD.

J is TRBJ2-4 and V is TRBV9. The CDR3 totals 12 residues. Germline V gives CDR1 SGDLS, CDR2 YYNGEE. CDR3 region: CASSDLKNIQYF.

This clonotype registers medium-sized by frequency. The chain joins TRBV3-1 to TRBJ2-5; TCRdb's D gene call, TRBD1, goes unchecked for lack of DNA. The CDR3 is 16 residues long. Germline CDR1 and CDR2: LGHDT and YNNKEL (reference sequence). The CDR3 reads CASSRGRARRWETQYF.

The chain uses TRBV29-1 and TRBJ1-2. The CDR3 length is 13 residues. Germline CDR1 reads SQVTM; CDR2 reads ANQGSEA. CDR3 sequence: CSVADPDFYGYTF.